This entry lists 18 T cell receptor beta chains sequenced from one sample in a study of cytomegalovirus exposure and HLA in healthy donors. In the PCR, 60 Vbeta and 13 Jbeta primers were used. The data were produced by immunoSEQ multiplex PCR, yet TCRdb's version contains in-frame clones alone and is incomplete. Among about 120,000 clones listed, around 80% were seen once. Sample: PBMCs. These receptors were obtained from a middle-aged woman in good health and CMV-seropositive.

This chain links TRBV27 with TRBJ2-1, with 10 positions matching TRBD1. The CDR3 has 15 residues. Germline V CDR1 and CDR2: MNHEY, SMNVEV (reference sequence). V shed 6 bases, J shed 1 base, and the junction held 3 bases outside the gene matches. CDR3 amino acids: CASSRQGASYNEQFF. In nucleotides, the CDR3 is TGTGCCAGCAGCCGACAGGGGGCTTCCTACAATGAGCAGTTCTTC.

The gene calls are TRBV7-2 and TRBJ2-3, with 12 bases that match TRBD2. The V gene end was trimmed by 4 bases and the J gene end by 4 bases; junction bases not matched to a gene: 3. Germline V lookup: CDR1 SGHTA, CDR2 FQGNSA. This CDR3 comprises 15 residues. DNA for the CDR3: TGTGCCAGCAGCTCGCTAGCGGGAGGGCCAGATACGCAGTATTTT. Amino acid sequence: CASSSLAGGPDTQYF.

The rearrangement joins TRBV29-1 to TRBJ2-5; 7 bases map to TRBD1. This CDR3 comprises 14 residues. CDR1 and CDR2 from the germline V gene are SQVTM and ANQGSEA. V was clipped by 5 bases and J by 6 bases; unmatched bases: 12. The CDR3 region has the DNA TGCAGCGTTAATTCCCAGGGGGTCCGGAAGACCCAGTACTTC. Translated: CSVNSQGVRKTQYF.

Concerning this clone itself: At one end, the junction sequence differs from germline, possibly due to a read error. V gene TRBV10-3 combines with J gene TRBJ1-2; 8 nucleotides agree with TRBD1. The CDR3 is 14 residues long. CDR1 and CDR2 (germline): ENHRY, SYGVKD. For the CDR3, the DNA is TGTGTCATCAGTGACCGGCGCAGGGGGCATGGCTACACCTTC. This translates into CVISDRRRGHGYTF.

CDR3 region: CASSPSTGLGTQYF. CDR3 coding DNA: TGTGCCAGCAGTCCAAGCACAGGTCTAGGGACCCAGTACTTC. V and J are TRBV6-5 and TRBJ2-5, with D maybe TRBD1 (5 bases). Germline V gene sequence: CDR1 MNHEY, CDR2 SVGAGI. This CDR3 has 14 amino acids. V dropped 5 bases and J dropped 7 bases, with 17 bases sitting between them.

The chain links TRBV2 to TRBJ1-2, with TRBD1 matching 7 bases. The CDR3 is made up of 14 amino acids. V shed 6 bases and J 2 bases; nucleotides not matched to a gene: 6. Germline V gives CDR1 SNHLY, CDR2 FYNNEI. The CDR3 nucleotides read TGTGCCAGCAGCGGGACAGCCTCAAACTATGGCTACACCTTC. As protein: CASSGTASNYGYTF.

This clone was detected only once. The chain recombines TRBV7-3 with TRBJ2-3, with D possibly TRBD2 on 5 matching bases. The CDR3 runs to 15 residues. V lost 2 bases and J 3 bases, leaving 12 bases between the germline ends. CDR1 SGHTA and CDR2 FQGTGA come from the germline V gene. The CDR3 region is CASSLVGSATDTQYF. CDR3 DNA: TGTGCCAGCAGCTTAGTAGGGAGTGCGACAGATACGCAGTATTTT.

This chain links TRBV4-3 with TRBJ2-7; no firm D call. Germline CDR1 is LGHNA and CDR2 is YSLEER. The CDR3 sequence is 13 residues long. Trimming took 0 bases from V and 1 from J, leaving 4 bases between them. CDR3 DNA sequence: TGCGCCAGCAGCCAAGATTCTTCCTACGAGCAGTACTTC. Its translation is CASSQDSSYEQYF.

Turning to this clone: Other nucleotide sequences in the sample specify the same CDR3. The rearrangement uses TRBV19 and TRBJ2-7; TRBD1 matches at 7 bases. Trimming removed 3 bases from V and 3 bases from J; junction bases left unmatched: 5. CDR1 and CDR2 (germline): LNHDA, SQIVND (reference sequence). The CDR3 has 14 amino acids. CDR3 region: CASSMGTASYEQYF. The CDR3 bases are TGTGCCAGTAGTATGGGGACAGCCAGCTACGAGCAGTACTTC.

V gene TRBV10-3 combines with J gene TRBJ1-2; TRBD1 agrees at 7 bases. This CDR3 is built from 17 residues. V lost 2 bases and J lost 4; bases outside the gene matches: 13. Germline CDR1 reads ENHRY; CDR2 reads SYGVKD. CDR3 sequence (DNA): TGTGCCATCAGTGAGACAAGACAGGGCGTAGTAGGCTATGGCTACACCTTC. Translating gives CAISETRQGVVGYGYTF.

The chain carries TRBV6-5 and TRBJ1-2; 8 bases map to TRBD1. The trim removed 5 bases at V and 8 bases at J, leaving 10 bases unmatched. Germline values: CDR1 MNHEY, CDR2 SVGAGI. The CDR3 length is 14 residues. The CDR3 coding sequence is TGTGCCAGCAGTGTCTCAGGGGGCGCGCGGGGCTACACCTTC. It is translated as CASSVSGGARGYTF.

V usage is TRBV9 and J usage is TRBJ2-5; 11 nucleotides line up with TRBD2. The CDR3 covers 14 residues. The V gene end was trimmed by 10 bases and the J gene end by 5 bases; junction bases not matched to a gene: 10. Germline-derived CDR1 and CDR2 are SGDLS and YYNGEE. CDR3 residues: CARNFSGRGETQYF. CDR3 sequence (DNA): TGTGCCCGCAACTTTAGCGGGAGGGGGGAGACCCAGTACTTC.

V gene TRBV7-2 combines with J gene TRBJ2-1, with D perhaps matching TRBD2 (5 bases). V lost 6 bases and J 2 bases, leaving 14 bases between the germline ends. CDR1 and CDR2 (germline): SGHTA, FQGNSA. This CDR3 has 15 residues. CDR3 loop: CASRSTSVTYNEQFF. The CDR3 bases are TGTGCCAGCAGGTCAACTAGTGTCACCTACAATGAGCAGTTCTTC.

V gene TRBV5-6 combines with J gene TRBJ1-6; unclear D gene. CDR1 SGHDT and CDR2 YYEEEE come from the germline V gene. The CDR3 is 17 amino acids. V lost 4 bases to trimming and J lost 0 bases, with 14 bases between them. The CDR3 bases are TGTGCCAGCAGCAGACAAAGAGGGAGCTCCTATAATTCACCCCTCCACTTT. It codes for CASSRQRGSSYNSPLHF.

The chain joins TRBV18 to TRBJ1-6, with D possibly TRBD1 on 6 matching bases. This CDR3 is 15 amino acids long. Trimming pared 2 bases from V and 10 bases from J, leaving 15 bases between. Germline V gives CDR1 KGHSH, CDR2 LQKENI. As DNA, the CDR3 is TGTGCCAGCTCACCAACAGGGTCTGGATCGTCACCCCTCCACTTT. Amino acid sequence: CASSPTGSGSSPLHF. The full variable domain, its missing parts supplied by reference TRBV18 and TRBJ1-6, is NAGVMQNPRHLVRRRGQEARLRCSPMKGHSHVYWYRQLPEEGLKFMVYLQKENIIDESGMPKERFSAEFPKEGPSILRIQQVVRGDSAAYFCASSPTGSGSSPLHFGNGTRLTVT.

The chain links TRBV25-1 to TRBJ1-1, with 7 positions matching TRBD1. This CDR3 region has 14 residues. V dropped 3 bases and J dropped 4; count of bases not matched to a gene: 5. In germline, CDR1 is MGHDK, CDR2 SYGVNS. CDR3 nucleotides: TGTGCCAGCAGTGACGCAGGGGGAGGCACTGAAGCTTTCTTT. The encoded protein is CASSDAGGGTEAFF.

The DNA for the CDR3 is TGTGCCAGCAGTTCCCAGGGGCAGGGGTATGAAAAACTGTTTTTT. Residues: CASSSQGQGYEKLFF. The chain uses TRBV2 and TRBJ1-4, with D perhaps matching TRBD1 (6 bases). V lost 5 bases, J lost 6 bases, and 16 bases lay in between. The CDR3 extends over 15 amino acids. Germline V gene data show CDR1 as SNHLY and CDR2 as FYNNEI. The complete variable domain, with remaining parts taken from reference TRBV2 and TRBJ1-4, reads EPEVTQTPSHQVTQMGQEVILRCVPISNHLYFYWYRQILGQKVEFLVSFYNNEISEKSEIFDDQFSVERPDGSNFTLKIRSTKLEDSAMYFCASSSQGQGYEKLFFGSGTQLSVL.

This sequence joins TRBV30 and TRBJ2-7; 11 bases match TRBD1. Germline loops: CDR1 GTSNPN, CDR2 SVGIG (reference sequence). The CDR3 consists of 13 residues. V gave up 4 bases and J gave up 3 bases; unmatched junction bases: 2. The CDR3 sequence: CAWTGTGGYEQYF. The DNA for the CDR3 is TGTGCCTGGACCGGGACAGGGGGCTACGAGCAGTACTTC. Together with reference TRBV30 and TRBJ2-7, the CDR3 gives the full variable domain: SQTIHQWPATLVQPVGSPLSLECTVEGTSNPNLYWYRQAAGRGLQLLFYSVGIGQISSEVPQNLSASRPQDRQFILSSKKLLLSDSGFYLCAWTGTGGYEQYFGPGTRLTVT.